The clone carrying this TCR beta chain was seen at least ten times. A single record per CDR3 protein comes from TCRdb applying MiXCR to the RT-PCR reads. This table holds about 680,000 distinct CDR3 sequences, around 14% found once. From germline, CDR1 is SGDLS and CDR2 YYNGEE. With V trimmed by 0 bases and J by 3 bases, 3 bases remained unmatched. CDR3 length: 15 amino acids. Sequences were obtained from memory CD4+ T cells from blood. The chain couples TRBV9 to TRBJ2-3, with 8 bases that match TRBD2. This sequence originates from a female donor in good health, serving as a healthy control. Here the CDR3 DNA reads TGTGCCAGCAGCGTAGCTACGGGGGGGACAGATACGCAGTATTTT. Its translation: CASSVATGGTDTQYF.